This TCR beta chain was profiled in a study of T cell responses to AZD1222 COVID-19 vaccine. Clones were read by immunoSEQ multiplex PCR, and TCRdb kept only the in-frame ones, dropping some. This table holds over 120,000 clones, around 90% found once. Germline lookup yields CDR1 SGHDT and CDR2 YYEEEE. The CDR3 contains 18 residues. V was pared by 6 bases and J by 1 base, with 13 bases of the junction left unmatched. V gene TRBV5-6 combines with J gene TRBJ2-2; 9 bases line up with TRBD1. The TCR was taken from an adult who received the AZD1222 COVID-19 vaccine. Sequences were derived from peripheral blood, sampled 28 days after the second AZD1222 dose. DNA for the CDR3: TGTGCCAGCACTTATGTAAGGAGGGGACAGGGGAACACCGGGGAGCTGTTTTTT. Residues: CASTYVRRGQGNTGELFF.